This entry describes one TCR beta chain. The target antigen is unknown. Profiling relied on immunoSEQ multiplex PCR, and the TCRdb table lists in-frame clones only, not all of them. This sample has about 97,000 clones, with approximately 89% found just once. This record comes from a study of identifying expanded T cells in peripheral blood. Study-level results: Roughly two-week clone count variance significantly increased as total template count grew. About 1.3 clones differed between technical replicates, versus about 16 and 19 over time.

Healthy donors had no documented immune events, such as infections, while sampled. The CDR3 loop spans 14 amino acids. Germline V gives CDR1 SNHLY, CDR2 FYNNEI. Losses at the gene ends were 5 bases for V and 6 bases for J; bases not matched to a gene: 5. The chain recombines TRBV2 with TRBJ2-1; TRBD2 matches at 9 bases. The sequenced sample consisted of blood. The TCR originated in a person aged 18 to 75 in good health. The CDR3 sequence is CASSLFSGGNEQFF. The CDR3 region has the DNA TGTGCCAGCAGTCTTTTTAGCGGGGGCAATGAGCAGTTCTTC.